This TCR beta chain was recorded in a study of T cells in Graves' hyperthyroidism and ophthalmopathy. This clonotype was counted only a few times. The germline CDR1 and CDR2 sequences are MDHEN and SYDVKM. V was clipped by 4 bases and J by 0 bases, with 12 bases between them. The CDR3 extends over 16 amino acids. Using RNA transcripts as the source, TCR beta CDR3 regions were amplified. During a first-round RT-PCR of the TCR CDR3, the HTBI primer set was used. Via MiXCR, TCRdb re-called the multiplex PCR reads, giving one row per CDR3 protein. Among 500,000 or so distinct CDR3 sequences listed, 15% to 20% were seen once.

The sequenced sample consisted of blood. The J gene is TRBJ2-2, the V gene TRBV28; tentative D call: TRBD2 (6 bases). This TCR was recovered from a woman aged 25 to 45 with Graves' ophthalmopathy. The DNA of the CDR3 is TGTGCCAGCAGTTCCTTAGGCGGGACGAACACCGGGGAGCTGTTTTTT. It is translated as CASSSLGGTNTGELFF.